These T cell receptor beta chains were read from a single sample in a study of blood T cell repertoires in COVID-19. Sequenced by immunoSEQ multiplex PCR; TCRdb stores in-frame clones only, minus some. The sample includes fewer than 250,000 clones, approximately 83% of them seen just once. Sequencing used PBMCs or T cells enriched from blood (not recorded which). All receptors derive from a woman aged 40 to 50 with acute COVID-19. Each CDR3 is given with its conserved first and last residue. A D gene is named only where the DNA matches it firmly. The size of a clone is reported for some rows only, either as once, few or many, or as a class for expanded clones.

d_gene	abundance	v_gene	j_gene	CDR3nt	CDR3aa
NA	NA	TRBV24-1	TRBJ2-2	TGTGCCACCAGTCCAGGGGTGAACACCGGGGAGCTGTTTTTT	CATSPGVNTGELFF
NA	NA	TRBV11-3	TRBJ2-3	TGTGCCAGCAGCTTAGATCTGACGCCGCGGGGCACAGATACGCAGTATTTT	CASSLDLTPRGTDTQYF
NA	NA	TRBV7-9	TRBJ1-2	TGTGCCAGCAGCCCCCACGTGGGGGGGCGGGACGGCTATGGCTACACCTTC	CASSPHVGGRDGYGYTF
TRBD1	NA	TRBV4-3	TRBJ2-5	TGCGCCAGCAGCACGCGGACAGGGGGTAGGGAGACCCAGTACTTC	CASSTRTGGRETQYF
NA	NA	TRBV28	TRBJ1-3	TGTGCCAGCCGGGGTCTTGGCACCATATATTTT	CASRGLGTIYF
NA	NA	TRBV7-8	TRBJ2-3	TGTGCCAGCAGCTTCGGTGGCACAGATACGCAGTATTTT	CASSFGGTDTQYF
NA	NA	TRBV3-1/TRBV3-2	TRBJ1-2	TGTGCCAGCAGCGCAAACAGGGTTGCTGGCTACACCTTC	CASSANRVAGYTF
TRBD1	NA	TRBV5-1	TRBJ2-1	TGCGCCAGCAGCTCGACAGGGCGTGGGAATGAGCAGTTCTTC	CASSSTGRGNEQFF
TRBD2	NA	TRBV10-2	TRBJ2-1	TGCGCCAGCATGATCAGCGGGAGTCTGGGTGAGCAGTTCTTC	CASMISGSLGEQFF
TRBD1	NA	TRBV12-3/TRBV12-4	TRBJ1-2	TGTGCCAGCAGCTCACACAGGGGGAATGGCTACACCTTC	CASSSHRGNGYTF
TRBD1	few	TRBV5-4	TRBJ2-2	TGTGCCAGCAGCGACTACAGGGGCACCGGGGAGCTGTTTTTT	CASSDYRGTGELFF
TRBD2	NA	TRBV7-6	TRBJ2-2	TGTGCCAGCAGCTTAGGAGCGGGAGGGCCCTCGAACACCGGGGAGCTGTTTTTT	CASSLGAGGPSNTGELFF
NA	NA	TRBV10-1	TRBJ1-1	TGCGCCAGCAGTAGCAGGCTGAACACTGAAGCTTTCTTT	CASSSRLNTEAFF
NA	NA	TRBV7-3	TRBJ2-3	TGTGCCAGCAGCCAGACTGTGACAGATACGCAGTATTTT	CASSQTVTDTQYF
NA	NA	TRBV24-1	TRBJ2-3	TGTGCCACCAGTGACACCCGACTTGCAGATACGCAGTATTTT	CATSDTRLADTQYF
TRBD1	few	TRBV28	TRBJ1-5	TGTGCCAGCAGTCCCGAGGGAAGGGGGCAAGGACGCAATCAGCCCCAGCATTTT	CASSPEGRGQGRNQPQHF
TRBD1	NA	TRBV2	TRBJ2-7	TGTGCCAGCAGCAGGGCGCTTGGACAGGGCTACGAGCAGTACTTC	CASSRALGQGYEQYF
NA	NA	TRBV6-1	TRBJ1-4	TGTGCCAGCAGTGAAGCACGGGGTTTGAAGCTGTTTTTT	CASSEARGLKLFF
NA	NA	TRBV28	TRBJ1-1	TGTGCCAGCAGTTTAGATCCCCGGGGAGTGAACACTGAAGCTTTCTTT	CASSLDPRGVNTEAFF
NA	NA	TRBV7-3	TRBJ2-1	TGTGCCAGCAGCTTAATCGCTAGCGCCAACAATGAGCAGTTCTTC	CASSLIASANNEQFF
NA	NA	TRBV7-2	TRBJ2-2	TGTGCCAGCAGCCTGCGACAGGTGAACACCGGGGAGCTGTTTTTT	CASSLRQVNTGELFF
NA	NA	TRBV18	TRBJ1-2	TGTGCCAGCTCACGGGATGAGGGAACCTATGGCTACACCTTC	CASSRDEGTYGYTF
NA	NA	TRBV7-2	TRBJ1-1	TGTGCCAGCAGCTCCCAGAGAGGTTCGGCTGAAGCTTTCTTT	CASSSQRGSAEAFF
NA	NA	TRBV5-6	TRBJ2-7	TGTGCCAGCAGCAAGGGGTTCCCCTACGAGCAGTACTTC	CASSKGFPYEQYF
TRBD2	few	TRBV3-1/TRBV3-2	TRBJ2-7	TGTGCCAGCAGCCTTAGCGGGACTAGCCCCAACGAGCAGTACTTC	CASSLSGTSPNEQYF
TRBD2	once	TRBV11-3	TRBJ2-1	TGTGCCAGCAGCTTAGGATCTAGCGGGAGGGGGTACAATGAGCAGTTCTTC	CASSLGSSGRGYNEQFF
TRBD1	NA	TRBV5-1	TRBJ2-5	TGCGCCAGCAGCTCCAATGGACAGGGGGCGGGAGAGACCCAGTACTTC	CASSSNGQGAGETQYF
NA	NA	TRBV6-5	TRBJ2-3	TGTGCCAGCGCGACAACAGGCACAGATACGCAGTATTTT	CASATTGTDTQYF
NA	NA	TRBV28	TRBJ1-5	TGTGCCAGCAGAGTATCGGGGGTAACTGGCAATCAGCCCCAGCATTTT	CASRVSGVTGNQPQHF
TRBD2	NA	TRBV4-2	TRBJ2-1	TGTGCCAGCAGCCAAGATCAGGCTAGCGGGTACAATGAGCAGTTCTTC	CASSQDQASGYNEQFF
NA	NA	TRBV5-8	TRBJ1-2	TGTGCCAGCAGCTTGCGGGGTCAGAACTATGGCTACACCTTC	CASSLRGQNYGYTF
NA	NA	TRBV18	TRBJ2-7	TGTGCCAGCTCACAGGGGGACGAGCAGTACTTC	CASSQGDEQYF
NA	NA	TRBV2	TRBJ2-1	TGTGCCAGCAGTGATCAACGGGCCTACAATGAGCAGTTCTTC	CASSDQRAYNEQFF
NA	NA	TRBV24-1	TRBJ1-4	TGTGCCACCAGTGACGGGGGAGGAAAACTGTTTTTT	CATSDGGGKLFF
TRBD1	few	TRBV7-2	TRBJ1-2	TGTGCCAGCAGCCGGGCTCCCGACAGGGGACGGGGCTACACCTTC	CASSRAPDRGRGYTF
NA	NA	TRBV30	TRBJ1-5	TGTGCCTGGAGTTCCAGAAACAATCAGCCCCAGCATTTT	CAWSSRNNQPQHF
TRBD2	NA	TRBV5-7	TRBJ2-3	TGTGCCAGCAGCATAGAGTTACCGACTAGCGGGAGATCAGATACGCAGTATTTT	CASSIELPTSGRSDTQYF
NA	NA	TRBV12-5	TRBJ2-1	TGTGCTAGTGGTTCGCAGGGAGGACTACCACCAAATGAGCAGTTCTTC	CASGSQGGLPPNEQFF
NA	few	TRBV6-6	TRBJ2-4	TGTGCCGCGGGACCTGAGAGGTACTTC	CAAGPERYF
TRBD1	NA	TRBV18	TRBJ1-6	TGTGCCAGCTCACCGACAGGGGGCTTTTCACCCCTCCACTTT	CASSPTGGFSPLHF
TRBD1	NA	TRBV28	TRBJ1-1	TGTGCCAGCAGTCTAAGGACAGGGGGGACTGAAGCTTTCTTT	CASSLRTGGTEAFF
TRBD1	NA	TRBV14	TRBJ1-2	TGTGCCAGCAGCCAAGCGTCGGGACAGCGCTCTAACTATGGCTACACCTTC	CASSQASGQRSNYGYTF